This is a list of T cell receptor beta chains from one sample in a study of intratumoral heterogeneity in liver cancer. Sequencing was performed with immunoSEQ multiplex PCR; in TCRdb, only in-frame clones are kept and a portion is missing. Among 21,000 or so clones listed, about two thirds were seen once. The starting material was tumor-adjacent normal tissue, obtained before any cancer treatment. The source is a woman aged 65 to 85 with hepatocellular carcinoma. CDR3s include the opening cysteine and the closing phenylalanine or tryptophan. A D gene is named only where the DNA matches it firmly. Only part of the rows carry a size: once, few, many, or a class if the clone is expanded.

V,J,size,D,length,DNA,CDR3
TRBV21-1,TRBJ1-3,once,NA,18,TGTGCCAGCAGCAAATGGCCCACTGTCTCGAGGAGGGGAAACACCATATATTTT,CASSKWPTVSRRGNTIYF
TRBV6-5,TRBJ1-5,NA,NA,13,TGTGCCAGCAGTTACACAGCTTCTGGGCCCCAGCATTTT,CASSYTASGPQHF
TRBV4-1,TRBJ1-2,NA,TRBD1,16,TGCGCCAGCAGCCAAGAAGGGACAGGCTTGGCCTATGGCTACACCTTC,CASSQEGTGLAYGYTF
TRBV27,TRBJ2-3,NA,NA,15,TGTGCCAGCAGTCTTAGCGCGGTTGGCACAGATACGCAGTATTTT,CASSLSAVGTDTQYF
TRBV4-1,TRBJ2-7,NA,TRBD1,15,TGCGCCAGCAGTATAACCGGGACAGACTCCTACGAGCAGTACTTC,CASSITGTDSYEQYF
TRBV27,TRBJ2-7,medium-sized,TRBD2,16,TGTGCCAGCAGAATCCTGACTAGCGGGCCGGGGGGCGAGCAGTACTTC,CASRILTSGPGGEQYF
TRBV7-6,TRBJ2-7,few,NA,14,TGTGCCAGCAGCTTAGGTCGGAACTCCTACGAGCAGTACTTC,CASSLGRNSYEQYF
TRBV5-4,TRBJ1-2,NA,NA,13,TGTGCCAGCAGCTTGGATTGGTTTTCGGGCTACACCTTC,CASSLDWFSGYTF
TRBV27,TRBJ1-4,NA,NA,15,TGTGCCAGCAGTTCCGGGACTCATCTTAATGAAAAACTGTTTTTT,CASSSGTHLNEKLFF
TRBV18,TRBJ2-3,NA,NA,12,TGTGCCAGCTCTGTCTCGGGGGATACGCAGTATTTT,CASSVSGDTQYF
TRBV5-1,TRBJ2-1,NA,TRBD2,16,TGCGCCAGCAGCTTGGGACTAGCGGGAGTACTCGATGAGCAGTTCTTC,CASSLGLAGVLDEQFF
TRBV9,TRBJ2-2,NA,NA,16,TGTGCCAGCAGCGTTCTCCGGGACACCAACACCGGGGAGCTGTTTTTT,CASSVLRDTNTGELFF
TRBV15,TRBJ2-1,NA,NA,16,TGTGCCACCAGCAGAGGGAGGGCGACCTCCTACAATGAGCAGTTCTTC,CATSRGRATSYNEQFF
TRBV6-2/TRBV6-3,TRBJ1-1,NA,NA,16,TGTGCCAGCAGTTACTCCCCGTGGGGAGTGAACACTGAAGCTTTCTTT,CASSYSPWGVNTEAFF
TRBV27,TRBJ2-7,once,NA,15,TGTGCCAGCAGTTTCTTGTACAGGCCGCCCTACGAGCAGTACTTC,CASSFLYRPPYEQYF
TRBV6-5,TRBJ2-7,few,TRBD2,16,TGTGCCAGCAGTTACTCGAAGTCTAGCGGGTCCTACGAGCAGTACTTC,CASSYSKSSGSYEQYF
TRBV18,TRBJ2-1,NA,TRBD1,16,TGTGCCAGCTCACTACCAGTACCGGGACAGACCAATGAGCAGTTCTTC,CASSLPVPGQTNEQFF
TRBV24-1,TRBJ1-1,few,NA,13,TGTGCCACCAGTGGTCTTGAGTCGGGTGACGCTTTCTTT,CATSGLESGDAFF